The 11 T cell receptor beta chains reported below all come from one sample, sequenced in a study of neurological immune-mediated disorders. Time point meaning: longitudinal time-point 2. TCRdb called the 5' RACE reads again in MiXCR, with one record for every CDR3 protein. Found here are 65,000 to 95,000 distinct CDR3 sequences, about 5.6% of them singletons; the top ten hold roughly 7.9%. The sequenced sample consisted of PBMCs. These receptors came from a woman between 55 and 75 years old with multiple sclerosis.

This clonotype came up many times. This rearrangement joins TRBV20-1 to TRBJ2-3; D remains ambiguous. CDR3 size: 12 residues. Germline V gene data show CDR1 as DFQATT and CDR2 as SNEGSKA (reference sequence). Trimming shortened V by 2 bases and J by 1 base, and 4 bases separated the two germline ends. The DNA of the CDR3 is TGCAGTGCTAGAACGGGCACAGATACGCAGTATTTT. Translated: CSARTGTDTQYF.

The table lists this clonotype with many counts. The chain recombines TRBV7-2 with TRBJ1-4; 8 bases are shared with TRBD1. The CDR3 consists of 15 residues. CDR1 and CDR2 (germline): SGHTA, FQGNSA. V lost 4 bases and J lost 5; bases outside the gene matches: 6. CDR3 protein: CASSSRTGLNEKLFF. For the CDR3, the DNA is TGTGCCAGCAGCTCAAGGACAGGGTTAAATGAAAAACTGTTTTTT.

This clonotype was picked up many times. The rearrangement uses TRBV25-1 and TRBJ2-5; D gene uncertain. Germline CDR1 is MGHDK and CDR2 is SYGVNS. Trimming removed 1 base from V and 5 bases from J, with 14 bases in between. This CDR3 has 15 residues. The CDR3 loop reads CASSESEGYEETQYF. CDR3 bases: TGTGCCAGCAGTGAATCGGAAGGTTACGAGGAGACCCAGTACTTC.

This clonotype was seen repeatedly, ten times or more. The chain employs TRBV28 and TRBJ1-2, with D possibly TRBD1 on 6 matching bases. Germline V lookup: CDR1 MDHEN, CDR2 SYDVKM. V was cut by 8 bases and J by 0 bases, with 19 bases left in between. The CDR3 loop spans 16 amino acids. CDR3 DNA sequence: TGTGCCAGCGCCCGACAGGTGGTGAGGGCTAACTATGGCTACACCTTC. Encoded protein: CASARQVVRANYGYTF.

In its sample, this clonotype was seen many times. The V call is TRBV7-2, the J call TRBJ2-5, with a possible D match to TRBD1 (6 bases). CDR3 length: 15 residues. V was clipped by 3 bases and J by 5 bases, with 16 bases between them. The germline V gene has CDR1 SGHTA and CDR2 FQGNSA. The CDR3 coding sequence is TGTGCCAGCAGCTTGGGGGCGCGAGGTCAGGAGACCCAGTACTTC. Its translation is CASSLGARGQETQYF.

This clonotype has a count of ten or more. V gene TRBV20-1 combines with J gene TRBJ2-7; D is perhaps TRBD1 or TRBD2 (5 bases each). Germline CDR1 reads DFQATT; CDR2 reads SNEGSKA (reference sequence). This CDR3 region has 14 residues. V was pared by 4 bases and J by 3 bases, with 16 bases between. The CDR3 DNA is TGCAGTGCTACAGATTGGGGACGCGGCTACGAGCAGTACTTC. As protein: CSATDWGRGYEQYF.

This clonotype was observed many times. The V and J genes are TRBV5-1 and TRBJ1-4; D not resolved. CDR1 and CDR2 (germline): SGHRS, YFSETQ. Trimming took 4 bases from V and 4 from J, leaving 11 bases between them. The CDR3 length is 14 residues. CDR3 residues: CASSPRTDNEKLFF. The CDR3 DNA reads TGCGCCAGCAGCCCCAGGACGGATAATGAAAAACTGTTTTTT.

Many counts were recorded for this clonotype. The CDR3 DNA follows: TGTGCCAGCATGAGGTTTAGCACAGATACGCAGTATTTT. Amino acids: CASMRFSTDTQYF. This chain joins TRBV11-2 and TRBJ2-3; D remains unclear. There are 13 residues in the CDR3. Trimming pared 7 bases from V and 0 bases from J, leaving 8 bases between. Germline V gene lookup returns CDR1 SGHAT and CDR2 FQNNGV.

In its sample, this clonotype was seen many times. The chain employs TRBV20-1 and TRBJ2-7, with D tentatively TRBD1 (5 bases). Germline V lookup: CDR1 DFQATT, CDR2 SNEGSKA (reference sequence). V lost 4 bases and J 5 bases, leaving 18 bases between the germline ends. The CDR3 covers 14 residues. CDR3 in amino acids: CSAKGSSAGNEQYF. The CDR3 nucleotides are TGCAGTGCTAAGGGTTCGAGTGCAGGGAACGAGCAGTACTTC.

This clonotype was counted at least ten times. The V and J genes are TRBV7-9 and TRBJ2-4; 12 nucleotides agree with TRBD2. The germline V gene has CDR1 SEHNR and CDR2 FQNEAQ (reference sequence). This CDR3 has 17 residues. J was trimmed by 4 bases and V by 3 bases; bases with no gene match: 7. The CDR3 protein is CASSLTRTSGDKNIQYF. The CDR3 coding sequence is TGTGCCAGCAGCTTGACGAGGACTAGCGGGGATAAAAACATTCAGTACTTC.

Ten or more counts support this clonotype. The chain is built from TRBV7-2 and TRBJ2-1, with a weak D call TRBD1 (6 bases). Germline V gives CDR1 SGHTA, CDR2 FQGNSA. The CDR3 is 14 amino acids. V lost 5 bases and J 2 bases, leaving 10 bases between the germline ends. Here the CDR3 reads CASSPGVAYNEQFF. CDR3 coding DNA: TGTGCCAGCAGCCCAGGGGTGGCCTACAATGAGCAGTTCTTC.